The 18 T cell receptor beta chains given below trace back to one sample, sequenced in a study of CD8+CD57+ T cells in acquired aplastic anemia (dated 2018 in TCRdb). Instrument on record: Illumina HiSeq 2000. Profiling of TCR beta VDJ combinations and CDR3 sequences used genomic DNA as the template. TCRdb passed the public sequencing reads through fastp at Q25 and MiXCR, retaining productive beta sequences. Entries are consolidated by CDR3 protein sequence, retaining the most common genes and DNA. This sample lists about 150,000 distinct CDR3 sequences; less than 60% were detected once. Approximately 12% of the sample comes from the top ten. Flow cytometry had shown CD8+CD57+ cell expansion in the patients selected for sequencing. The sequenced sample was sorted CD4+, CD8+, or CD8+CD57+ T cells (not recorded which) from PBMCs. The receptor set was obtained from a human donor with aplastic anemia.

This chain links TRBV2 with TRBJ1-2; D is unclear. The CDR3 extends over 14 amino acids. CDR1 SNHLY and CDR2 FYNNEI come from the germline V gene. Trimming pared 0 bases from V and 8 bases from J, leaving 13 bases between. The CDR3 coding sequence is TGTGCCAGCAGTGAAGCCGTCCGCTCTCAGGGCTACACCTTC. Protein product: CASSEAVRSQGYTF. Together with reference TRBV2 and TRBJ1-2, the CDR3 gives the full variable domain: EPEVTQTPSHQVTQMGQEVILRCVPISNHLYFYWYRQILGQKVEFLVSFYNNEISEKSEIFDDQFSVERPDGSNFTLKIRSTKLEDSAMYFCASSEAVRSQGYTFGSGTRLTVV.

As for this clonotype: Given the absence of the conserved phenylalanine or tryptophan at the CDR3 end, a read error is likely. V usage is TRBV5-5 and J usage is TRBJ1-1; 9 nucleotides line up with TRBD1. The CDR3 length is 15 residues. V shed 4 bases and J 5 bases; nucleotides not matched to a gene: 9. CDR1 is SGHKS, CDR2 YYEKEE, per germline (reference sequence). CDR3 sequence: CASSVGTGKRTEAFL. As DNA, the CDR3 is TGTGCCAGCAGCGTCGGGACAGGGAAGCGGACTGAAGCTTTCCTT.

Regarding this clonotype: An end of the junction does not agree with germline; a read error may underlie this. The CDR3 DNA is TGCGGTGCTAGAGATCGGCTAGGGTTAAAGACCCAGTACTTC. Amino acid sequence: CGARDRLGLKTQYF. This chain uses TRBV20-1 with TRBJ2-5; the D is unclear. This CDR3 comprises 14 residues. Germline CDR1 and CDR2: DFQATT and SNEGSKA (reference sequence).

In its sample, this clonotype was seen many times. Its ends do not fully match the called genes, so a read error is possible. The genes are TRBV7-8 and TRBJ2-2, with D possibly matching TRBD2 (5 bases). CDR1 and CDR2 from the germline V gene are SGHVS and FQNEAQ. This CDR3 spans 16 amino acids. The CDR3 sequence is CASSSRRTPNAGELFF. CDR3 bases: TGTGCCAGCAGCTCCAGGAGGACCCCGAACGCCGGGGAGCTGTTTTTT.

This chain joins TRBV3-1 and TRBJ1-6, with D tentatively TRBD1 (5 bases). Deletions cut 1 base from V and 6 bases from J, with 7 bases between. Germline CDR1 and CDR2: LGHDT and YNNKEL (reference sequence). CDR3 length: 14 amino acids. CDR3 region: CASSQGRGNSPLHF. In DNA, the CDR3 is TGTGCCAGCAGCCAAGGAAGGGGTAATTCACCCCTCCACTTT. The full variable domain, in which reference TRBV3-1 and TRBJ1-6 provide the parts outside the CDR3, is DTAVSQTPKYLVTQMGNDKSIKCEQNLGHDTMYWYKQDSKKFLKIMFSYNNKELIINETVPNRFSPKSPDKAHLNLHINSLELGDSAVYFCASSQGRGNSPLHFGNGTRLTVT.

This chain links TRBV7-9 with TRBJ1-1; D is unresolved. The CDR3 loop spans 13 amino acids. Trimming cost V 5 bases and J 1 base, with 8 bases left between them. The germline V gene encodes CDR1 SEHNR and CDR2 FQNEAQ (reference sequence). The DNA of the CDR3 is TGTGCCAGCAGCCACCCACCGAACACTGAAGCTTTCTTT. Protein sequence: CASSHPPNTEAFF.

For the CDR3, the DNA is TGTGCCAGCGACCGGGACAGGGCCACAGATACGCAGTATTTT. It yields the protein CASDRDRATDTQYF. The V call is TRBV6-4, the J call TRBJ2-3; TRBD1 aligns across 9 bases. CDR1 and CDR2 (germline): MRHNA, SNTAGT. V shed 8 bases, J shed 2 bases, and the junction held 5 bases outside the gene matches. This CDR3 spans 14 amino acids.

The gene calls are TRBV10-2 and TRBJ2-7; TRBD2 matches 8 bases. J lost 4 bases, V lost 10 bases, and 12 bases had no gene match. Looked up from germline, CDR1 is WSHSY and CDR2 is SAAADI. The CDR3 contains 14 residues. This CDR3 reads CATTPGGSIYEQYF. DNA of the CDR3: TGCGCCACCACTCCGGGGGGGTCGATATACGAGCAGTACTTC.

There are many counts of this clonotype. The genes are TRBV19 and TRBJ1-1; no definite D call. The germline V gene encodes CDR1 LNHDA and CDR2 SQIVND (reference sequence). The CDR3 consists of 12 residues. V lost 1 base, J lost 7 bases, and 7 bases lay in between. The CDR3 region has the DNA TGTGCCAGTAGTATAGGAGGGAGTGAAGCTTTCTTT. Encoded protein: CASSIGGSEAFF.

The V gene is TRBV5-1, the J gene TRBJ2-7; the D gene is possibly TRBD1 (6 bases). The CDR3 covers 13 residues. In germline, CDR1 is SGHRS, CDR2 YFSETQ. V was cut by 0 bases and J by 4 bases, with 8 bases left in between. The CDR3 bases are TGCGCCAGCAGCTTGGGAGGACAGTACGAGCAGTACTTC. Translating gives CASSLGGQYEQYF.

This clonotype turned up a few times. The CDR3 DNA follows: TGTGCCAGCAGTGAAGTCAGGGAGCCCCAGCATTTT. This encodes CASSEVREPQHF. This chain joins TRBV2 and TRBJ1-5; maybe TRBD1 (5 bases). The CDR3 is made up of 12 amino acids. V was clipped by 1 base and J by 8 bases, with 6 bases between them. Germline V gene sequence: CDR1 SNHLY, CDR2 FYNNEI.

This clonotype showed up many times. This chain connects TRBV11-1 to TRBJ2-1; 8 bases are shared with TRBD2. After removal of 5 bases from V and 2 bases from J, the junction contained 8 bases not matched to a gene. This CDR3 is built from 16 residues. CDR1 is SGHAT and CDR2 is FQDESV in the germline V gene (reference sequence). DNA of the CDR3: TGTGCCAGCAGCAGCCGATTAGCGGGGCCCTACAATGAGCAGTTCTTC. Translation gives CASSSRLAGPYNEQFF.

In its sample, this clonotype was seen many times. The chain links TRBV5-4 to TRBJ2-7, with TRBD1 matching 9 bases. The germline CDR1 and CDR2 sequences are SGHNT and YYREEE (reference sequence). CDR3 length: 14 amino acids. Unmatched junction bases numbered 4, after V lost 4 bases and J lost 2 bases. The CDR3 reads CASSVGQGTYEQYF. For the CDR3, the DNA is TGTGCCAGCAGCGTGGGACAGGGTACCTACGAGCAGTACTTC.

In regard to this clonotype: One junction end does not reproduce the germline sequence, and a read error may be involved. The chain has TRBV7-3 and TRBJ2-3; the match to TRBD1 covers 8 bases. The CDR3 contains 12 residues. Looked up from germline, CDR1 is SGHTA and CDR2 is FQGTGA. Here the CDR3 reads CASSFGTGTQYF. The CDR3 nucleotides are TGTGCCAGCAGCTTTGGGACAGGTACGCAGTATTTT. The full variable domain, with the rest looked up from reference TRBV7-3 and TRBJ2-3, is GAGVSQTPSNKVTEKGKYVELRCDPISGHTALYWYRQSLGQGPEFLIYFQGTGAADDSGLPNDRFFAVRPEGSVSTLKIQRTERGDSAVYLCASSFGTGTQYFGPGTRLTVL.

This clonotype was detected only a few times. The chain combines TRBV25-1 with TRBJ1-3; 8 bases fit TRBD1. CDR1 is MGHDK and CDR2 is SYGVNS in the germline V gene. V lost 3 bases and J lost 3; bases outside the gene matches: 4. The CDR3 runs 15 residues. Here the CDR3 reads CASSDRDRGGNTIYF. DNA of the CDR3: TGTGCCAGCAGTGACAGAGACAGGGGTGGAAACACCATATATTTT.

This clonotype was counted ten times or more. The chain links TRBV19 to TRBJ2-5; D may be TRBD2 (6 bases). Trimming pared 1 base from V and 3 bases from J, leaving 9 bases between. The CDR3 sequence is 14 residues long. Germline-derived CDR1 and CDR2 are LNHDA and SQIVND (reference sequence). CDR3 coding DNA: TGTGCCAGTAGTATAGGAGGAGGGAAAGAGACCCAGTACTTC. It encodes CASSIGGGKETQYF.

This rearrangement joins TRBV10-3 to TRBJ1-3; possibly TRBD1 for D (6 bases). Looked up from germline, CDR1 is ENHRY and CDR2 is SYGVKD. The CDR3 runs 15 residues. The V and J ends lost 0 bases and 3 bases respectively, with 9 bases between them. The CDR3 reads CAISESQGLGNTIYF. CDR3 nucleotides: TGTGCCATCAGTGAGTCTCAGGGGCTTGGAAACACCATATATTTT.

Of note for this clonotype: Lacking the conserved final phenylalanine or tryptophan, this CDR3 likely reflects a read error. The chain has TRBV29-1 and TRBJ2-5; D is unresolved. CDR3 length: 13 amino acids. The germline CDR1 and CDR2 sequences are SQVTM and ANQGSEA. V was cut by 4 bases and J by 0 bases, with 9 bases left in between. CDR3 region: CSVVSVYQETQYS. CDR3 DNA: TGCAGCGTTGTGTCCGTGTACCAAGAGACCCAGTACTCC.